This TCR beta chain was documented in a study of blood T cell repertoires in COVID-19. Participant reports of clinical history set cohort assignment. Germline loops: CDR1 SEHNR, CDR2 FQNEAQ (reference sequence). The CDR3 covers 15 residues. V was clipped by 1 base and J by 3 bases, with 7 bases between them. TCRdb's copy holds only in-frame clones and misses some; the assay was immunoSEQ multiplex PCR. The profile shows about 390,000 clones, approximately 87% of them singletons. The chain carries TRBV7-9 and TRBJ2-6, with D possibly matching TRBD1 (5 bases). Material for sequencing was PBMCs or T cells enriched from blood (not recorded which). The receptor was isolated from a woman aged 45-65 years who had recovered from COVID-19. DNA for the CDR3: TGTGCCAGCAGCTTAGGGGGCGATGGGGCCAACGTCCTGACTTTC. It encodes CASSLGGDGANVLTF.